A single sample gave rise to the 29 T cell receptor beta chains below, sequenced in a study of T cells in Graves' hyperthyroidism and ophthalmopathy. Amplified TCR beta CDR3 regions derived from RNA transcripts. Researchers ran a first-round RT-PCR on the TCR CDR3 using the HTBI primer set. One entry per CDR3 protein, called by TCRdb with MiXCR from the multiplex PCR reads. Among approximately 360,000 distinct CDR3 sequences listed, 20% to 25% were seen once. The sequenced sample was blood. The receptor source for this set is a man in his forties or fifties with Graves' hyperthyroidism.

The chain joins TRBV12-5 to TRBJ1-1; possible D gene TRBD1, 5 bases. This CDR3 comprises 15 residues. In germline, CDR1 is LGHNT, CDR2 FRNRAP. V gave up 0 bases and J gave up 5 bases, with 13 bases separating them. The CDR3 reads CASGLVLGDGTEAFF. CDR3 DNA sequence: TGTGCTAGTGGTTTGGTACTGGGGGACGGTACTGAAGCTTTCTTT. Full variable domain (outside the CDR3, taken from reference TRBV12-5 and TRBJ1-1): DARVTQTPRHKVTEMGQEVTMRCQPILGHNTVFWYRQTMMQGLELLAYFRNRAPLDDSGMPKDRFSAEMPDATLATLKIQPSEPRDSAVYFCASGLVLGDGTEAFFGQGTRLTVV.

The chain recombines TRBV12-3 or TRBV12-4 with TRBJ2-5; 8 nucleotides agree with TRBD2. This CDR3 spans 16 amino acids. J lost 2 bases, V lost 6 bases, and 11 bases had no gene match. The CDR3 nucleotides are TGTGCCAGCAGCACAAAGCGGACTAGCCCGCAAGAGACCCAGTACTTC. It encodes CASSTKRTSPQETQYF.

The chain joins TRBV5-1 to TRBJ1-2; D is unclear. Trimming cost V 4 bases and J 4 bases, with 14 bases left between them. Germline loops: CDR1 SGHRS, CDR2 YFSETQ. This CDR3 is built from 14 residues. The CDR3 DNA reads as TGCGCCAGCAGCCCCGGATCTTCGACCTATGGCTACACCTTC. Protein: CASSPGSSTYGYTF.

Notes on this clonotype: One junction end disagrees with the germline gene, perhaps due to a read error. Here the CDR3 reads CASSSGGYEHYF. CDR3 nucleotide sequence: TGCGCCAGCAGCTCCGGGGGCTACGAGCATTACTTC. The J gene is TRBJ2-7, the V gene TRBV5-1, with D possibly called TRBD1 or TRBD2 (6 bases each). CDR1 is SGHRS and CDR2 is YFSETQ in the germline V gene. The CDR3 totals 12 residues.

This clonotype has a count of ten or more. CDR3 protein: CASSRLAGAGETQYF. For the CDR3, the DNA is TGTGCCAGCAGCCGACTAGCGGGAGCGGGTGAGACCCAGTACTTC. The chain recombines TRBV11-3 with TRBJ2-5; 12 nucleotides agree with TRBD2. This CDR3 is 15 amino acids long. CDR1 and CDR2 from the germline V gene are SGHNT and YENEEA. Losses at the gene ends were 5 bases for V and 5 bases for J; bases not matched to a gene: 6. The whole variable domain, remainder taken from reference TRBV11-3 and TRBJ2-5, is EAGVVQSPRYKIIEKKQPVAFWCNPISGHNTLYWYLQNLGQGPELLIRYENEEAVDDSQLPKDRFSAERLKGVDSTLKIQPAELGDSAVYLCASSRLAGAGETQYFGPGTRLLVL.

This clonotype was observed at least ten times. V and J are TRBV5-1 and TRBJ1-1, with D uncertain. The CDR3 is 15 residues long. In germline, CDR1 is SGHRS, CDR2 YFSETQ. V lost 0 bases to trimming and J lost 0 bases, with 9 bases between them. CDR3 loop: CASSLGHAMNTEAFF. The CDR3 DNA is TGCGCCAGCAGCTTGGGGCACGCAATGAACACTGAAGCTTTCTTT.

This clonotype was counted a few times. The genes are TRBV9 and TRBJ2-7; 7 bases match TRBD2. V lost 4 bases to trimming and J lost 6 bases; unmatched junction nucleotides: 10. Germline V CDR1 and CDR2: SGDLS, YYNGEE. There are 14 residues in the CDR3. The CDR3 is CASSPPAGRSEQYF. The CDR3 DNA sequence: TGTGCCAGCAGCCCCCCAGCCGGGAGGAGCGAGCAGTACTTC.

This clonotype showed up many times. As DNA, the CDR3 is TGTGCCAGCAGTGACCTCAAGAAAGATACGCAGTATTTT. Translated: CASSDLKKDTQYF. The chain combines TRBV2 with TRBJ2-3; no definite D call. Germline V lookup: CDR1 SNHLY, CDR2 FYNNEI. The CDR3 has 13 residues. V dropped 3 bases and J dropped 5 bases, with 9 bases sitting between them.

This clonotype was observed many times. The rearrangement links TRBV28 to TRBJ2-1; TRBD2 aligns across 9 bases. Germline V gene sequence: CDR1 MDHEN, CDR2 SYDVKM. After removal of 5 bases from V and 5 bases from J, the junction contained 4 bases not matched to a gene. The length of the CDR3 is 14 residues. The CDR3 here is CASSKREANNEQFF. The CDR3 DNA follows: TGTGCCAGCAGTAAGCGGGAGGCCAACAATGAGCAGTTCTTC.

This clonotype appeared many times. The gene calls are TRBV7-2 and TRBJ2-3; the match to TRBD2 covers 10 bases. With 5 bases clipped from V and 2 bases from J, the junction kept 4 bases outside the gene matches. Germline V CDR1 and CDR2: SGHTA, FQGNSA. The CDR3 has 15 residues. Written as DNA, the CDR3 is TGTGCCAGCAGCCGGACTAGCGGAACCACAGATACGCAGTATTTT. As protein: CASSRTSGTTDTQYF.

This clonotype has a handful of counts. This chain uses TRBV10-3 with TRBJ1-1; D not certain. The germline V gene has CDR1 ENHRY and CDR2 SYGVKD. This CDR3 contains 12 residues. With 3 bases removed from V and 1 base from J, the gap between germline ends came to 3 bases. CDR3: CAISEENTEAFF. CDR3 DNA: TGTGCCATCAGTGAAGAGAACACTGAAGCTTTCTTT.

V gene TRBV28 combines with J gene TRBJ2-7, with TRBD1 as a possible D gene (6 bases). Trimming took off 8 bases at V and 2 bases at J, with 28 bases between the two ends. The CDR3 consists of 18 residues. From germline, CDR1 is MDHEN and CDR2 SYDVKM. CDR3 protein: CASRRSQGSPSSTYEQYF. The CDR3 region has the DNA TGTGCCAGCCGTAGGAGCCAGGGGTCTCCCTCTTCTACCTACGAGCAGTACTTC.

This clonotype turned up a few times. This chain connects TRBV12-3 or TRBV12-4 to TRBJ2-1; 9 bases match TRBD1. There are 19 residues in the CDR3. The junction had 15 bases not matched to a gene; V was cut back by 6 bases and J by 0 bases. CDR3 in DNA: TGTGCCAGCAGCCGAAGAACAGGGGGCACTTCAAGCTCCTACAATGAGCAGTTCTTC. This codes for CASSRRTGGTSSSYNEQFF.

This clonotype occurred many times. The rearrangement joins TRBV18 to TRBJ1-4; D is ambiguous. Germline V gene sequence: CDR1 KGHSH, CDR2 LQKENI. The CDR3 has 14 residues. Trimming shortened V by 6 bases and J by 7 bases, and 15 bases separated the two germline ends. CDR3 protein: CASSPDGVSEKLFF. CDR3 DNA: TGTGCCAGCTCTCCTGACGGTGTCAGTGAAAAACTGTTTTTT.

This sequence joins TRBV3-1 and TRBJ2-2; 7 bases fit TRBD1. Germline V gives CDR1 LGHDT, CDR2 YNNKEL (reference sequence). The CDR3 extends over 16 amino acids. Trimming cost V 0 bases and J 4 bases; bases outside gene matches: 5. This chain's CDR3 is CASSQEGPGGTGELFF. The CDR3 nucleotides are TGTGCCAGCAGCCAAGAGGGGCCAGGGGGCACCGGGGAGCTGTTTTTT.

V and J are TRBV27 and TRBJ1-5, with 12 bases identical to TRBD1. Unmatched junction bases numbered 16, after V lost 5 bases and J lost 2 bases. The CDR3 loop spans 20 amino acids. CDR1 is MNHEY and CDR2 is SMNVEV in the germline V gene (reference sequence). Written as DNA, the CDR3 is TGTGCCAGCAGTCTAAAGGGACAGGGGGCAGGGAAATCTGGCAATCAGCCCCAGCATTTT. Protein: CASSLKGQGAGKSGNQPQHF.

This clonotype was seen a handful of times. This sequence joins TRBV12-3 or TRBV12-4 and TRBJ1-2; a possible D gene is TRBD1 (5 bases). Trimming removed 5 bases from V and 4 bases from J, with 14 bases in between. The length of the CDR3 is 14 residues. The CDR3, as DNA: TGTGCCAGCAGTCTGCCCAGGGTTCTCTATGGCTACACCTTC. This sequence encodes CASSLPRVLYGYTF.

The V and J genes are TRBV19 and TRBJ2-2; unclear D gene. V shed 4 bases and J shed 1 base, with 13 bases lying between them. The CDR3 is 16 residues long. Germline V gene lookup returns CDR1 LNHDA and CDR2 SQIVND (reference sequence). CDR3 protein: CASSTLRLENTGELFF. In DNA form, the CDR3 reads TGTGCCAGTAGTACCCTTAGGCTCGAGAACACCGGGGAGCTGTTTTTT.

The V call is TRBV7-9, the J call TRBJ2-6; perhaps TRBD1 as D (5 bases). The V gene's germline CDR1 is SEHNR and CDR2 FQNEAQ (reference sequence). V was shortened by 5 bases and J by 2 bases, with 13 bases between the two germline ends. The CDR3 extends over 16 amino acids. The CDR3 bases are TGTGCCAGCAGCACCAGGGTAACGGCTGGGGCCAACGTCCTGACTTTC. This sequence encodes CASSTRVTAGANVLTF.

The chain uses TRBV2 and TRBJ2-7; 13 nucleotides line up with TRBD2. Per germline, CDR1 SNHLY and CDR2 FYNNEI. The CDR3 contains 14 residues. Germline trimming cut 10 bases from V and 2 bases from J; bases unmatched to any gene: 5. The CDR3 loop reads CANSGTSGAYEQYF. The CDR3 DNA reads TGTGCCAACAGCGGGACTAGCGGGGCCTACGAGCAGTACTTC.

This clonotype occurred a few times. CDR3 nucleotides: TGTGCCAGCAGTTACGGGAGTTTGCCAGCTTTCTTT. Translation: CASSYGSLPAFF. The chain joins TRBV6-5 to TRBJ1-1, with D uncertain. The CDR3 covers 12 residues. Germline CDR1 is MNHEY and CDR2 is SVGAGI. Deletions cut 2 bases from V and 10 bases from J, with 11 bases between.

The V and J genes are TRBV6-6 and TRBJ2-7, with D unclear. In germline, CDR1 is MNHNY, CDR2 SVGAGI (reference sequence). The length of the CDR3 is 13 residues. Deletions cut 0 bases from V and 6 bases from J, with 9 bases between. The CDR3 region has the DNA TGTGCCAGCAGTTACTCGGACGGGCGCGAGCAGTACTTC. Encoded protein: CASSYSDGREQYF.

This clonotype appeared a single time. The chain combines TRBV20-1 with TRBJ2-3; 16 positions match TRBD2. Germline CDR1 DFQATT, CDR2 SNEGSKA (reference sequence). The CDR3 loop spans 17 amino acids. Trimming removed 3 bases from V and 4 bases from J; junction bases left unmatched: 7. The CDR3 bases are TGCAGTGCTAGGGGACTAGCGGGAGGGCTGGTCGCAGATACGCAGTATTTT. Translated: CSARGLAGGLVADTQYF.

This clonotype was seen a handful of times. The chain couples TRBV6-5 to TRBJ1-6, with 10 bases fitting TRBD1. Germline-derived CDR1 and CDR2 are MNHEY and SVGAGI. This CDR3 is built from 16 residues. V was clipped by 2 bases and J by 8 bases; unmatched bases: 6. CDR3 amino acids: CASSYTGTGAYSPLHF. The CDR3 DNA reads as TGTGCCAGCAGTTACACCGGGACAGGGGCTTATTCACCCCTCCACTTT.

This chain joins TRBV19 and TRBJ2-3, with a weak D call TRBD1 (6 bases). From germline, CDR1 is LNHDA and CDR2 SQIVND (reference sequence). The CDR3 is 15 residues long. V was trimmed by 3 bases and J by 5 bases, leaving 15 bases between them. The CDR3 loop reads CASSIAQGSKDTQYF. The CDR3 DNA reads TGTGCCAGTAGTATTGCGCAGGGGAGTAAAGATACGCAGTATTTT.

This clonotype showed up many times. The chain recombines TRBV27 with TRBJ2-1, with a weak D call TRBD2 (5 bases). This CDR3 spans 14 amino acids. V lost 6 bases and J 5 bases, leaving 14 bases between the germline ends. Per the germline V gene, CDR1 is MNHEY and CDR2 is SMNVEV (reference sequence). This chain's CDR3 is CASSSLGLNNEQFF. The CDR3 coding sequence is TGTGCCAGCAGCTCGTTAGGACTGAACAATGAGCAGTTCTTC.

The J gene is TRBJ2-7, the V gene TRBV7-3; maybe TRBD1 (5 bases). The V gene's germline CDR1 is SGHTA and CDR2 FQGTGA. V dropped 5 bases and J dropped 1 base, with 12 bases sitting between them. CDR3 length: 14 amino acids. CDR3 in amino acids: CASSPYQGSYEQYF. The CDR3 coding sequence is TGTGCCAGCAGCCCATACCAGGGATCCTACGAGCAGTACTTC.

This clonotype came up a few times. The chain has TRBV29-1 and TRBJ1-5; TRBD1 matches 7 bases. The CDR3 covers 14 residues. Trimming at V came to 6 bases and at J to 6 bases, leaving 11 bases not matched to a gene. Germline V lookup: CDR1 SQVTM, CDR2 ANQGSEA. The CDR3 spells CSVRDRDRSQPQHF. The CDR3, as DNA: TGCAGCGTCCGTGACAGGGATAGGAGTCAGCCCCAGCATTTT.

This clonotype has ten or more counts. The rearrangement joins TRBV7-2 to TRBJ2-1, with D perhaps assigned TRBD1 or TRBD2 (5 bases each). The CDR3 consists of 15 residues. CDR1 is SGHTA and CDR2 is FQGNSA in the germline V gene. The V end lost 3 bases, the J end lost 12 bases, and 21 bases lay between the germline ends. DNA of the CDR3: TGTGCCAGCAGCTTCACCCGGGGCGGGCCCTATGGGCAGTTCTTC. Encoded protein: CASSFTRGGPYGQFF.